A single sample is the source of the 17 T cell receptor beta chains below, sequenced in a study of shared clonotypes between healthy human individuals. Assay used: immunoSEQ multiplex PCR; TCRdb lists only in-frame clones, some missing. Counted here are fewer than 1.8 million clones, approximately 98.5% occurring once; the ten biggest clones make up approximately 0.4%. Sequenced: naive CD4+ T cells sorted from blood. The subset denotes: CD45RA+ positively selected. These receptors were obtained from a man aged 30 to 45 in good health.

This rearrangement joins TRBV2 to TRBJ1-5; D remains ambiguous. CDR1 SNHLY and CDR2 FYNNEI come from the germline V gene. The V end was cut by 1 base, the J end by 10 bases, with 5 bases between. The CDR3 is 11 amino acids. Written as DNA, the CDR3 is TGTGCCAGCAGTGAAGGGTTACCCCAGCATTTT. This sequence encodes CASSEGLPQHF.

The chain couples TRBV4-1 to TRBJ2-1; possible D gene TRBD2, 5 bases. CDR1 MGHRA and CDR2 YSYEKL come from the germline V gene. There are 15 residues in the CDR3. V was pared by 1 base and J by 6 bases, with 13 bases between. The CDR3 region is CASSQVLATRNEQFF. Here the CDR3 DNA reads TGCGCCAGCAGCCAAGTCTTAGCGACCCGCAATGAGCAGTTCTTC.

The chain links TRBV5-8 to TRBJ2-1; D might be TRBD2 (6 bases). The ends were cut back, 0 bases at V and 9 bases at J, with 10 bases in the middle. CDR1 SGHTS and CDR2 YDEGEE come from the germline V gene. CDR3 length: 13 amino acids. Here the CDR3 DNA reads TGTGCCAGCAGCTTGGCGGGAGAGGTTGAGCAGTTCTTC. This gives the protein CASSLAGEVEQFF.

CDR3 nucleotides: TGCGCCAGCAGCAGAACCATAACTAGCGGGAGCTCCTACAATGAGCAGTTCTTC. It encodes CASSRTITSGSSYNEQFF. This chain connects TRBV5-1 to TRBJ2-1, with 11 bases identical to TRBD2. Unmatched junction bases numbered 9, after V lost 4 bases and J lost 0 bases. CDR1 SGHRS and CDR2 YFSETQ come from the germline V gene. The CDR3 loop spans 18 amino acids.

The chain recombines TRBV5-1 with TRBJ1-4; D gene ambiguous. The CDR3 consists of 14 residues. The germline V gene encodes CDR1 SGHRS and CDR2 YFSETQ. Deletions cut 0 bases from V and 8 bases from J, with 11 bases between. Written as DNA, the CDR3 is TGCGCCAGCAGCTTGGCGGGCCTGGAGGAAAAACTGTTTTTT. Its translation: CASSLAGLEEKLFF.

The CDR3 region is CASSLKTGVNTEAFF. The CDR3 nucleotides are TGTGCCAGTAGTCTAAAGACAGGGGTGAACACTGAAGCTTTCTTT. The V gene is TRBV19, the J gene TRBJ1-1; 8 bases are shared with TRBD1. The CDR3 runs to 15 residues. Germline assignment: CDR1 LNHDA and CDR2 SQIVND (reference sequence). With 5 bases clipped from V and 0 bases from J, the junction kept 5 bases outside the gene matches.

This clone was counted a single time. Other DNA sequences in this specimen translate into the identical CDR3. This chain links TRBV5-1 with TRBJ2-5; D not certain. Germline V gene data show CDR1 as SGHRS and CDR2 as YFSETQ. CDR3 size: 14 residues. V gave up 0 bases and J gave up 1 base, with 7 bases separating them. The CDR3 bases are TGCGCCAGCAGCTTGGTCTCTGCCCAAGAGACCCAGTACTTC. Protein sequence: CASSLVSAQETQYF.

This chain connects TRBV28 to TRBJ1-5; D uncertain. This CDR3 spans 14 amino acids. Per germline, CDR1 MDHEN and CDR2 SYDVKM. V was pared by 5 bases and J by 2 bases, with 10 bases between. DNA for the CDR3: TGTGCCAGCAGTACGACTCTACGCAATCAGCCCCAGCATTTT. Translating it yields CASSTTLRNQPQHF. Drawing the rest from reference TRBV28 and TRBJ1-5, the complete variable domain is DVKVTQSSRYLVKRTGEKVFLECVQDMDHENMFWYRQDPGLGLRLIYFSYDVKMKEKGDIPEGYSVSREKKERFSLILESASTNQTSMYLCASSTTLRNQPQHFGDGTRLSIL.

Details on this clone: Additional DNA sequences in this sample encode the identical CDR3. This chain joins TRBV5-1 and TRBJ2-5; D is unresolved. CDR1 SGHRS and CDR2 YFSETQ come from the germline V gene. There are 13 residues in the CDR3. The V and J ends lost 1 base and 2 bases respectively, with 6 bases between them. For the CDR3, the DNA is TGCGCCAGCAGCTTGTCGTCTCAAGAGACCCAGTACTTC. Translated, it gives CASSLSSQETQYF.

CDR3 loop: CASVRAQANYGYTF. CDR3 in DNA: TGTGCCAGCGTCCGGGCCCAAGCTAACTATGGCTACACCTTC. The V call is TRBV6-1, the J call TRBJ1-2; D remains ambiguous. The CDR3 extends over 14 amino acids. V lost 8 bases and J 0 bases, leaving 13 bases between the germline ends. Germline V gene data show CDR1 as MNHNS and CDR2 as SASEGT.

The chain is built from TRBV18 and TRBJ2-1; TRBD1 agrees at 7 bases. The CDR3 sequence is 13 residues long. Per the germline V gene, CDR1 is KGHSH and CDR2 is LQKENI. With 4 bases clipped from V and 6 bases from J, the junction kept 3 bases outside the gene matches. CDR3 nucleotides: TGTGCCAGCTCACTTCCAGGGGGCAATGAGCAGTTCTTC. This sequence encodes CASSLPGGNEQFF.

Turning to this clone: A read error may account for a junction end that differs from germline. As DNA, the CDR3 is TGTACCAGCAGCTTAGGGGGAGGGACAGCGATACGTGAAGCTTTCTTT. Its translation: CTSSLGGGTAIREAFF. The genes are TRBV7-9 and TRBJ1-1, with TRBD1 matching over 7 bases. Germline V gene data show CDR1 as SEHNR and CDR2 as FQNEAQ (reference sequence). CDR3 length equals 16 residues.

V is TRBV15 and J is TRBJ2-1; unclear D gene. The germline V and J ends were trimmed by 3 bases and 2 bases, with 11 bases remaining between them. The CDR3 spans 15 residues. Germline CDR1 is LNHNV and CDR2 is YYDKDF (reference sequence). The CDR3 nucleotides read TGTGCCACCAGCAGGAAGGGCGGAACCTACAATGAGCAGTTCTTC. Amino acid sequence: CATSRKGGTYNEQFF.

This chain uses TRBV4-2 with TRBJ1-2; D might be TRBD1 (5 bases). The CDR3 totals 14 residues. V lost 0 bases and J 3 bases, leaving 8 bases between the germline ends. Per the germline V gene, CDR1 is LGHNA and CDR2 is YNFKEQ. CDR3 DNA sequence: TGTGCCAGCAGCCAAGATGCACAGGACTATGGCTACACCTTC. Its protein is CASSQDAQDYGYTF.

This rearrangement joins TRBV5-4 to TRBJ1-1, with 7 bases matching TRBD1. Germline assignment: CDR1 SGHNT and CDR2 YYREEE (reference sequence). The CDR3 contains 14 residues. Trimming cost V 4 bases and J 0 bases; bases outside gene matches: 3. DNA for the CDR3: TGTGCCAGCAGCACCGGGACAGTGAACACTGAAGCTTTCTTT. Translation: CASSTGTVNTEAFF.

The rearrangement uses TRBV6-5 and TRBJ2-7; TRBD2 might be the D (6 bases). Germline V CDR1 and CDR2: MNHEY, SVGAGI. The CDR3 is made up of 15 amino acids. The V and J ends lost 6 bases and 1 base respectively, with 16 bases between them. The CDR3 spells CASRKPGLLSYEQYF. CDR3 nucleotide sequence: TGTGCCAGCAGAAAGCCGGGACTCCTGTCCTACGAGCAGTACTTC.

The J gene is TRBJ1-2, the V gene TRBV18, with D possibly matching TRBD1 (6 bases). V gave up 4 bases and J gave up 6 bases, with 15 bases separating them. This CDR3 is built from 14 residues. Germline V gives CDR1 KGHSH, CDR2 LQKENI. The CDR3 DNA sequence: TGTGCCAGCTCACTCTCGGGCAGGGACAATGGCTACACCTTC. Amino acids: CASSLSGRDNGYTF.